The 6 T cell receptor beta chains reported below all come from one sample, sequenced in a study of blood T cells in healthy people across ages. Next came a second PCR, run for roughly 7 to 12 cycles, which used a sample-barcoded 5' primer along with a J-beta primer mix. TCRdb redid the calling of the 5' RACE reads with MiXCR, one entry per CDR3 protein. The sample consists of about 580,000 distinct CDR3 sequences, roughly 43% of them appearing once. What was sequenced was blood. These receptors were obtained from an elderly man in good health.

The chain carries TRBV5-4 and TRBJ2-1; TRBD1 might be the D (5 bases). The germline CDR1 and CDR2 sequences are SGHNT and YYREEE (reference sequence). This CDR3 is 16 amino acids long. V was clipped by 3 bases and J by 5 bases, with 18 bases between them. CDR3 region: CASSSGAAGWDNEQFF. As DNA, the CDR3 is TGTGCCAGCAGCTCAGGCGCGGCAGGGTGGGACAATGAGCAGTTCTTC.

This clonotype was recorded a few times. The chain links TRBV12-3 or TRBV12-4 to TRBJ2-3, with unresolved D. V was clipped by 6 bases and J by 0 bases, with 7 bases between them. This CDR3 region has 13 residues. This CDR3 is CASRISSTDTQYF. CDR3 in DNA: TGTGCCAGCAGGATTTCTAGCACAGATACGCAGTATTTT.

The rearrangement joins TRBV12-3 or TRBV12-4 to TRBJ1-1; TRBD1 is a possible D gene (5 bases). Trimming stripped 10 bases from V and 3 bases from J, with 9 bases between. The CDR3 runs 11 residues. The DNA for the CDR3 is TGTGCCACCGGGACCTACACTGAAGCTTTCTTT. Protein: CATGTYTEAFF.

The chain couples TRBV5-1 to TRBJ2-6; D is possibly TRBD2 (5 bases). CDR3 length: 18 amino acids. V was clipped by 2 bases and J by 13 bases, with 28 bases between them. Germline loops: CDR1 SGHRS, CDR2 YFSETQ. DNA of the CDR3: TGCGCCAGCAGCTTACCGGGAACGCCATTTTCACCGACGGATGTCCTGACTTTC. This sequence encodes CASSLPGTPFSPTDVLTF.

In DNA form, the CDR3 reads TGTGCCAGCAGTTTATTTCCCCTTATTCGGGGCATAAGGGGTGGCTACACCTTC. Amino acid sequence: CASSLFPLIRGIRGGYTF. V and J are TRBV27 and TRBJ1-2, with a weak D call TRBD1 (5 bases). Trimming pared 1 base from V and 7 bases from J, leaving 25 bases between. This CDR3 contains 18 residues. CDR1 and CDR2 (germline): MNHEY, SMNVEV (reference sequence).

A few counts support this clonotype. The chain joins TRBV20-1 to TRBJ2-1; 8 bases are a match to TRBD1. The CDR3 runs to 14 residues. In germline, CDR1 is DFQATT, CDR2 SNEGSKA (reference sequence). Losses at the gene ends were 5 bases for V and 9 bases for J; bases not matched to a gene: 12. The CDR3 region has the DNA TGCAGTGCTCTGGCCGGGACAGGTCAAAGTGAGCAGTTCTTC. Translated: CSALAGTGQSEQFF.